In this sample, the clone carrying this T cell receptor beta chain turned up a few times. The record originates from a study of blood T cells in healthy people across ages. There are 15 residues in the CDR3. V dropped 1 base and J dropped 3; count of bases not matched to a gene: 4. Per germline, CDR1 SEHNR and CDR2 FQNEAQ (reference sequence). For the second PCR, which ran for roughly 7 to 11 cycles, a sample-barcoded 5' primer and a J-beta primer mix were used. One entry per CDR3 protein, called by TCRdb with MiXCR from the 5' RACE reads. The sample lists 1.5 million or so distinct CDR3 sequences, approximately 42% seen once, with roughly 3.7% in the top ten.

Sequenced sample: blood. The source of this sequence is a woman under 30 in good health. The V gene is TRBV7-9, the J gene TRBJ1-1, with 8 bases identical to TRBD1. The CDR3 nucleotides are TGTGCCAGCAGCTTAGAAGTGACAGGGGACACTGAAGCTTTCTTT. Amino acids: CASSLEVTGDTEAFF.